Below are 21 T cell receptor beta chains sequenced from a single sample in a study of cytomegalovirus exposure and HLA in healthy donors. This PCR relied on a set of 60 Vbeta primers and 13 Jbeta primers. Sequencing used immunoSEQ multiplex PCR; TCRdb keeps in-frame clones, though not all of them. The sample comprises 210,000 or so clones, about 80% of which are singletons, and roughly a tenth rests with the top ten. The sequenced material came from PBMCs. Source of these receptors: a woman aged 45 to 65 in good health and CMV-seropositive.

This sequence joins TRBV19 and TRBJ1-4, with D perhaps matching TRBD1 (6 bases). CDR1 and CDR2 (germline): LNHDA, SQIVND (reference sequence). The CDR3 runs to 18 residues. The ends were cut back, 7 bases at V and 6 bases at J, with 27 bases in the middle. CDR3 nucleotide sequence: TGTGCCAGTACCCTCGACAGCCGGCAAGGGGGAATCCATGAAAAACTGTTTTTT. Translated, it gives CASTLDSRQGGIHEKLFF.

The J gene is TRBJ2-2, the V gene TRBV29-1; 7 bases agree with TRBD2. The junction had 2 bases not matched to a gene; V was cut back by 7 bases and J by 6 bases. This CDR3 is 11 amino acids long. Per the germline V gene, CDR1 is SQVTM and CDR2 is ANQGSEA. CDR3 sequence: CSAGRAGELFF. The DNA of the CDR3 is TGCAGCGCAGGGAGGGCCGGGGAGCTGTTTTTT.

The chain has TRBV27 and TRBJ2-3, with a possible D match to TRBD2 (6 bases). The V end lost 7 bases, the J end lost 4 bases, and 27 bases lay between the germline ends. Germline CDR1 reads MNHEY; CDR2 reads SMNVEV (reference sequence). CDR3 length equals 18 residues. CDR3 amino acids: CASKSAGLGRGLPDTQYF. In DNA form, the CDR3 reads TGTGCCAGCAAATCCGCGGGGTTAGGGCGGGGTCTCCCAGATACGCAGTATTTT.

This chain joins TRBV4-2 and TRBJ2-1; D perhaps matches TRBD2 (5 bases). CDR1 and CDR2 (germline): LGHNA, YNFKEQ. This CDR3 is built from 18 residues. V was shortened by 0 bases and J by 0 bases, with 15 bases between the two germline ends. The CDR3: CASSQEAGVVYSYNEQFF. Here the CDR3 DNA reads TGTGCCAGCAGCCAAGAGGCGGGTGTAGTCTACTCCTACAATGAGCAGTTCTTC.

This rearrangement joins TRBV4-2 to TRBJ2-7; D is possibly TRBD2 (6 bases). CDR1 and CDR2 from the germline V gene are LGHNA and YNFKEQ. The CDR3 sequence is 14 residues long. Trimming took off 4 bases at V and 7 bases at J, with 17 bases between the two ends. The CDR3: CASSPLGRPGEQYF. CDR3 coding DNA: TGTGCCAGCAGCCCACTCGGGAGACCGGGGGAGCAGTACTTC.

The DNA for the CDR3 is TGCGCCAGCAGCCAAGTAGCAGGGGGCACAGATACGCAGTATTTT. Protein sequence: CASSQVAGGTDTQYF. The V gene is TRBV4-3, the J gene TRBJ2-3, with D perhaps TRBD1 (6 bases). V dropped 1 base and J dropped 1 base, with 9 bases sitting between them. The V gene's germline CDR1 is LGHNA and CDR2 YSLEER. CDR3 length: 15 amino acids.

V usage is TRBV6-5 and J usage is TRBJ1-4, with D hard to call. V was clipped by 3 bases and J by 8 bases, with 13 bases between them. Per the germline V gene, CDR1 is MNHEY and CDR2 is SVGAGI. CDR3 length: 14 residues. In nucleotides, the CDR3 is TGTGCCAGCAGTTATCGGGGTGCCCCGGAAAAACTGTTTTTT. It is translated as CASSYRGAPEKLFF.

The gene calls are TRBV6-1 and TRBJ2-1; 10 bases line up with TRBD1. After removal of 6 bases from V and 2 bases from J, the junction contained 4 bases not matched to a gene. The germline V gene encodes CDR1 MNHNS and CDR2 SASEGT. This CDR3 is 15 amino acids long. DNA of the CDR3: TGTGCCAGCAGCCCCGGGACAGGGGCCTACAATGAGCAGTTCTTC. Translation: CASSPGTGAYNEQFF.

The V and J genes are TRBV10-3 and TRBJ1-6, with 8 positions matching TRBD1. V gave up 8 bases and J gave up 14 bases; unmatched junction bases: 17. The CDR3 has 15 amino acids. Germline CDR1 ENHRY, CDR2 SYGVKD. The CDR3 DNA is TGTGCCATCGCAGACGCCGGGACAGGTTCTTGGGCCCTCCACTTT. This codes for CAIADAGTGSWALHF.

The chain joins TRBV27 to TRBJ2-3, with 9 bases lining up with TRBD2. The CDR3 runs 17 residues. Losses at the gene ends were 6 bases for V and 2 bases for J; bases not matched to a gene: 12. CDR1 and CDR2 from the germline V gene are MNHEY and SMNVEV (reference sequence). CDR3 bases: TGTGCCAGCAGCCCCTTTCGTCTAGCGGGGTACACAGATACGCAGTATTTT. Translation gives CASSPFRLAGYTDTQYF.

The V call is TRBV2, the J call TRBJ2-3, with D possibly TRBD2 on 5 matching bases. The CDR3 runs 13 residues. V lost 5 bases, J lost 4 bases, and 10 bases lay in between. Germline V gene data show CDR1 as SNHLY and CDR2 as FYNNEI. CDR3 DNA: TGTGCCAGCAGTTCTAGCTCCGCAGATACGCAGTATTTT. Its translation is CASSSSSADTQYF.

The V call is TRBV19, the J call TRBJ1-5; no reliable D call. Germline CDR1 is LNHDA and CDR2 is SQIVND (reference sequence). The V and J ends lost 3 bases and 0 bases respectively, with 9 bases between them. This CDR3 comprises 15 residues. As DNA, the CDR3 is TGTGCCAGTAGTATCCCGGGTGTTAGCAATCAGCCCCAGCATTTT. Translation: CASSIPGVSNQPQHF.

This chain links TRBV9 with TRBJ2-6, with TRBD1 matching 7 bases. This CDR3 is built from 16 residues. The ends lost 4 bases at V and 0 bases at J; junction bases unmatched: 4. The germline V gene has CDR1 SGDLS and CDR2 YYNGEE. CDR3 in DNA: TGTGCCAGCAGCTCCGGACAGGTCTCTGGGGCCAACGTCCTGACTTTC. Encoded protein: CASSSGQVSGANVLTF.

The V call is TRBV19, the J call TRBJ2-7, with TRBD1 matching over 8 bases. V shed 5 bases and J 3 bases; nucleotides not matched to a gene: 6. This CDR3 is 14 amino acids long. Germline CDR1 LNHDA, CDR2 SQIVND (reference sequence). The CDR3 coding sequence is TGTGCCAGTAGTGTCACAGGGGGACTCTACGAGCAGTACTTC. This sequence encodes CASSVTGGLYEQYF.

The chain employs TRBV7-2 and TRBJ2-1; a possible D gene is TRBD1 (5 bases). The CDR3 runs to 13 residues. Trimming left V 4 bases short and J 8 bases short, with 12 bases between. Germline V gene data show CDR1 as SGHTA and CDR2 as FQGNSA. The CDR3 coding sequence is TGTGCCAGCAGCTCACGGAGCAGGGATGAGCAGTTCTTC. This translates into CASSSRSRDEQFF.

The chain has TRBV6-4 and TRBJ2-3, with TRBD2 matching 8 bases. The CDR3 extends over 16 amino acids. Germline loops: CDR1 MRHNA, CDR2 SNTAGT. V lost 0 bases and J lost 1; bases outside the gene matches: 3. Here the CDR3 reads CASSDSISGGTDTQYF. In DNA, the CDR3 is TGTGCCAGCAGTGACTCGATTAGCGGGGGCACAGATACGCAGTATTTT.

The CDR3 DNA reads TGTGCCAGCAGAACCGATGGCAGGAGCACAGATACGCAGTATTTT. Its protein is CASRTDGRSTDTQYF. The rearrangement links TRBV7-2 to TRBJ2-3; D gene ambiguous. CDR3 length equals 15 residues. V was clipped by 6 bases and J by 0 bases, with 13 bases between them. Germline CDR1 reads SGHTA; CDR2 reads FQGNSA.

The V and J genes are TRBV10-3 and TRBJ2-7; 9 nucleotides match TRBD1. The CDR3 has 14 amino acids. J was trimmed by 4 bases and V by 7 bases; bases with no gene match: 8. Germline values: CDR1 ENHRY, CDR2 SYGVKD. Here the CDR3 DNA reads TGTGCCATCACCAGAGGGGGACAGGGTTACGAGCAGTACTTC. Translated: CAITRGGQGYEQYF.

In DNA, the CDR3 is TGTGCCAGCAGCTTAACGGGGGCAGGGGGTGGAGAGACCCAGTACTTC. Amino acid sequence: CASSLTGAGGGETQYF. The V call is TRBV7-3, the J call TRBJ2-5; 7 bases agree with TRBD1. The germline V gene has CDR1 SGHTA and CDR2 FQGTGA. The V gene end was trimmed by 0 bases and the J gene end by 4 bases; junction bases not matched to a gene: 8. The CDR3 totals 16 residues.

This clone has only a few counts. V usage is TRBV6-6 and J usage is TRBJ1-2; the match to TRBD1 covers 10 bases. V shed 7 bases and J 7 bases; nucleotides not matched to a gene: 9. The CDR3 sequence is 14 residues long. Germline V gene data show CDR1 as MNHNY and CDR2 as SVGAGI (reference sequence). The CDR3 is CASNMGQGNSGYTF. As DNA, the CDR3 is TGTGCCAGCAATATGGGACAGGGGAATTCTGGCTACACCTTC.

In its sample, this clone was seen a few times. The V and J genes are TRBV2 and TRBJ2-5; tentatively, D is TRBD2 (5 bases). Germline V gives CDR1 SNHLY, CDR2 FYNNEI. The CDR3 contains 13 residues. V shed 7 bases and J shed 3 bases, with 12 bases lying between them. CDR3 amino acids: CASMKAREETQYF. DNA of the CDR3: TGTGCCAGCATGAAGGCGAGGGAAGAGACCCAGTACTTC.